Listed below are T cell receptor beta chains from one sample, sequenced in a study of blood T cell repertoires in COVID-19. Clones were sequenced by immunoSEQ multiplex PCR, and TCRdb holds only the in-frame ones, with some missing. In the table there are about 210,000 clones, 80% to 85% of which are singletons. The sequenced sample consisted of PBMCs or T cells enriched from blood (not recorded which). The receptors were gathered from a woman between 50 and 59 years old with acute COVID-19. Each CDR3 is given with its conserved first and last residue. Fields, in order: D gene, V gene, clone size, J gene, CDR3 protein, CDR3 DNA. The D gene is left open where the match is weak. The size entry is marked missing in some rows and otherwise reads once, few, many or a size class.

>TRBD1|TRBV19|NA|TRBJ1-1
CASSPRQGSNTEAFF
TGTGCCAGTAGTCCGAGACAGGGGTCGAACACTGAAGCTTTCTTT
>TRBD2|TRBV4-3|few|TRBJ2-7
CASSLTSGYEQYF
TGCGCCAGCAGCCTCACTAGCGGCTACGAGCAGTACTTC
>NA|TRBV4-3|NA|TRBJ1-6
CASSPIQGGYYNSPLHF
TGCGCCAGCAGCCCAATACAGGGCGGATACTATAATTCACCCCTCCACTTT
>NA|TRBV4-3|NA|TRBJ1-1
CASSQEREGGEAFF
TGCGCCAGCAGCCAAGAACGAGAGGGCGGTGAAGCTTTCTTT
>TRBD1|TRBV7-2|NA|TRBJ2-2
CASSLGGTGGLGELFF
TGTGCCAGCAGCTTAGGTGGCACAGGGGGCCTCGGGGAGCTGTTTTTT
>NA|TRBV5-4|NA|TRBJ1-2
CASSTTGYYGYTF
TGTGCCAGCAGCACTACAGGGTACTATGGCTACACCTTC
>NA|TRBV6-5|NA|TRBJ2-3
CASSYSGGQGTDTQYF
TGTGCCAGCAGTTACTCAGGGGGTCAGGGCACAGATACGCAGTATTTT
>NA|TRBV5-1|NA|TRBJ2-6
CASSQAISGANVLTF
TGCGCCAGCAGCCAGGCGATCTCTGGGGCCAACGTCCTGACTTTC
>NA|TRBV12-3/TRBV12-4|once|TRBJ2-7
CASSFLDTYEQYF
TGTGCCAGCAGTTTTTTAGATACCTACGAGCAGTACTTC
>NA|TRBV5-1|NA|TRBJ2-3
CASTSVGGSTDTQYF
TGCGCCAGCACCTCAGTTGGGGGGAGCACAGATACGCAGTATTTT
>NA|TRBV7-9|NA|TRBJ1-1
CASSQMGQGNTEAFF
TGTGCCAGCAGCCAGATGGGGCAGGGAAACACTGAAGCTTTCTTT
>NA|TRBV2|NA|TRBJ1-5
CASSGGTSYSNQPQHF
TGTGCCAGCAGTGGTGGGACAAGCTATAGCAATCAGCCCCAGCATTTT
>NA|TRBV29-1|NA|TRBJ1-2
CSAAGIIYGYTF
TGCAGCGCCGCTGGCATTATCTATGGCTACACCTTC
>NA|TRBV6-5|NA|TRBJ1-5
CASSKTGEEPQHF
TGTGCCAGCAGTAAGACGGGGGAAGAGCCCCAGCATTTT
>TRBD2|TRBV5-4|few|TRBJ2-1
CASSSAGTSGRNEQFF
TGTGCCAGCAGTTCCGCCGGGACTAGCGGGAGAAATGAGCAGTTCTTC
>TRBD2|TRBV6-5|NA|TRBJ2-1
CASRSAGAGLNEQFF
TGTGCCAGCAGGTCTGCGGGAGCCGGGTTGAATGAGCAGTTCTTC
>TRBD1|TRBV11-2|NA|TRBJ2-7
CASSLLDRGGYEQYF
TGTGCCAGCAGCTTACTAGACAGGGGTGGGTACGAGCAGTACTTC
>NA|TRBV3-1/TRBV3-2|few|TRBJ1-4
CASSLDTTNEKLFF
TGTGCCAGCAGCCTTGACACGACTAATGAAAAACTGTTTTTT
>NA|TRBV28|NA|TRBJ1-3
CASGGGKFGNTIYF
TGTGCCAGCGGGGGGGGCAAGTTTGGAAACACCATATATTTT
>NA|TRBV25-1|NA|TRBJ1-2
CATWWGGLGGYTF
TGTGCCACTTGGTGGGGGGGCCTAGGTGGCTACACCTTC